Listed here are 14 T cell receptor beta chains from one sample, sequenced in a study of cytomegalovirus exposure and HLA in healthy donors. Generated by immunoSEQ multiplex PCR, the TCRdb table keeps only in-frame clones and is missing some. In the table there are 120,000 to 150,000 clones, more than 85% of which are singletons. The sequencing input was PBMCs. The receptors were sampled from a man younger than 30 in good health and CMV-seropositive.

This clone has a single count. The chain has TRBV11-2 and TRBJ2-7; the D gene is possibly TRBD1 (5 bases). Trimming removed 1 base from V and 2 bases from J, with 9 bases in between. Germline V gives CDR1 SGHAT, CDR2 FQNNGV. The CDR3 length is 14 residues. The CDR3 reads CASSLVGQPYEQYF. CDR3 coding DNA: TGTGCCAGCAGCTTAGTGGGGCAGCCCTACGAGCAGTACTTC.

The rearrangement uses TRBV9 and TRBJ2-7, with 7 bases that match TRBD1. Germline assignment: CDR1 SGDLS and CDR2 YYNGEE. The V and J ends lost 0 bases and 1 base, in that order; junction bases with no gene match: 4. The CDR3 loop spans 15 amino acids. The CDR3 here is CASSVGGTVSYEQYF. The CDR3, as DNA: TGTGCCAGCAGCGTAGGAGGGACAGTTTCCTACGAGCAGTACTTC. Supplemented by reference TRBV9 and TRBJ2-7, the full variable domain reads DSGVTQTPKHLITATGQRVTLRCSPRSGDLSVYWYQQSLDQGLQFLIQYYNGEERAKGNILERFSAQQFPDLHSELNLSSLELGDSALYFCASSVGGTVSYEQYFGPGTRLTVT.

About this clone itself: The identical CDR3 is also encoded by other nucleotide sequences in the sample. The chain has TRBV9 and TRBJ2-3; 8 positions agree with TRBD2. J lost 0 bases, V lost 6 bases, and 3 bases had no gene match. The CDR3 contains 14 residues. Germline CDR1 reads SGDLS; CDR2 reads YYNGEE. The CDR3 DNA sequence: TGTGCCAGCACCTCGGGGGGGAGCACAGATACGCAGTATTTT. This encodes CASTSGGSTDTQYF.

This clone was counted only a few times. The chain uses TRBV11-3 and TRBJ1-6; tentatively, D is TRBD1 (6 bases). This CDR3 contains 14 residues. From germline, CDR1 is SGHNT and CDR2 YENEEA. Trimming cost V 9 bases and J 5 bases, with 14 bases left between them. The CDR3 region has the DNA TGTGCCAGGGGAGCCAGGGGCCATAATTCACCCCTCCACTTT. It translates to CARGARGHNSPLHF. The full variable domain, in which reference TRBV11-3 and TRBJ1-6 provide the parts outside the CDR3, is EAGVVQSPRYKIIEKKQPVAFWCNPISGHNTLYWYLQNLGQGPELLIRYENEEAVDDSQLPKDRFSAERLKGVDSTLKIQPAELGDSAVYLCARGARGHNSPLHFGNGTRLTVT.

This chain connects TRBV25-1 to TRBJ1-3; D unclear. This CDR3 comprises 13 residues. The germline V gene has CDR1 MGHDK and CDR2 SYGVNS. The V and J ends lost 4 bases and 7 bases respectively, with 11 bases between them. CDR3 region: CASSGAVPNTIYF. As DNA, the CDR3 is TGTGCCAGCAGTGGGGCAGTTCCCAACACCATATATTTT.

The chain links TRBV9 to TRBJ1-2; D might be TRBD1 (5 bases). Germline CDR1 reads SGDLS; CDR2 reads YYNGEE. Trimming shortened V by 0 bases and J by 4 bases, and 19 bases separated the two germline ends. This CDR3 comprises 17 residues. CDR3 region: CASSVAPQGHRSYGYTF. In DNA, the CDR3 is TGTGCCAGCAGCGTAGCCCCCCAGGGTCATAGGAGCTATGGCTACACCTTC.

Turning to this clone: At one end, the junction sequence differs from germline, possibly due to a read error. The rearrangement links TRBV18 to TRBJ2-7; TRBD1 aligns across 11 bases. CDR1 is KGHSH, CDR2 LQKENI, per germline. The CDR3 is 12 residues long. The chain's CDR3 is CASSPGQGASAF. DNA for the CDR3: TGTGCCAGCTCACCAGGACAGGGGGCAAGTGCCTTC.

Here the CDR3 DNA reads TGCGCCAGCAGCTTAGGGGTTGGCTACACCTTC. This sequence encodes CASSLGVGYTF. The chain employs TRBV5-1 and TRBJ1-2, with D tentatively TRBD1 (5 bases). V lost 2 bases and J lost 7, with 6 bases in between. The V gene's germline CDR1 is SGHRS and CDR2 YFSETQ. CDR3 length equals 11 residues.

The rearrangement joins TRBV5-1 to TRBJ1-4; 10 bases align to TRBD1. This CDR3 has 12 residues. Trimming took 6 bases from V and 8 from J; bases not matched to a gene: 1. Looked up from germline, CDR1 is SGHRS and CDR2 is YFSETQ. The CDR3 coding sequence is TGCGCCAGCATGGACAGGGGGGAAAAACTGTTTTTT. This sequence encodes CASMDRGEKLFF.

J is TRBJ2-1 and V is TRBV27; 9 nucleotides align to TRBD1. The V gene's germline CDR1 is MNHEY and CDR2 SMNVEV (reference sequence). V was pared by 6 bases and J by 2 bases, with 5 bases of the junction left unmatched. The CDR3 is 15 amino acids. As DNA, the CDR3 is TGTGCCAGCAGCTTCGGGACAGGGACCTACAATGAGCAGTTCTTC. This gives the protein CASSFGTGTYNEQFF.

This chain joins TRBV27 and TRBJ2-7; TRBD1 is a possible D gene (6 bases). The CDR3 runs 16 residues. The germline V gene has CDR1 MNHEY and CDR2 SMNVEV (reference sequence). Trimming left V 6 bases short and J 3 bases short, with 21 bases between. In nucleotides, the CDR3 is TGTGCCAGCAGCCCTGCGACAGGACAAAACCTCTACGAGCAGTACTTC. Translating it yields CASSPATGQNLYEQYF.

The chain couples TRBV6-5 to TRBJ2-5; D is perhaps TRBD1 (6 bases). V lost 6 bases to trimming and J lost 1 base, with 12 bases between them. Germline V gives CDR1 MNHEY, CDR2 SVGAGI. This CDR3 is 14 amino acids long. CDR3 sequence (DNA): TGTGCCAGCAGAATGGGGGCGTTCCAAGAGACCCAGTACTTC. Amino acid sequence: CASRMGAFQETQYF.

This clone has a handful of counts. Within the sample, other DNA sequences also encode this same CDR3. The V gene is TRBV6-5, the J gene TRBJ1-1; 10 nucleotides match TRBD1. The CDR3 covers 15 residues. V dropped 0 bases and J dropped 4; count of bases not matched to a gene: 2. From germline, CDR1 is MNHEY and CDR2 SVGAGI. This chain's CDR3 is CASSYSRTGGTEAFF. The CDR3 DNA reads TGTGCCAGCAGTTACTCGCGGACAGGGGGCACTGAAGCTTTCTTT.

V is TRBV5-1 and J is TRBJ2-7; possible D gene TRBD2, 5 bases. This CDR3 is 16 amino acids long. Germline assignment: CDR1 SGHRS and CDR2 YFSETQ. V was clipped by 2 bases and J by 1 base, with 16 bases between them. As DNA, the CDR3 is TGCGCCAGCAGCTTTTCAGCGGCCCAGATTTCCTACGAGCAGTACTTC. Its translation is CASSFSAAQISYEQYF.